This T cell receptor (beta chain) was observed in a study of CD4 T cells in relation to SARS-CoV-2 and coronaviruses (dated by TCRdb to the early 2020s). Background for the entire study: In the ViraFEST assay, PBMCs were cultured with antigen for 9 to 11 days, after which TCR beta CDR3s were sequenced to identify antigen-specific clonal expansions. The Adaptive Biotechnologies TCR-sequencing kit was used for samples from three pre-COVID donors and for the naive versus memory experiments, whereas the other data were Illumina-based. At the level of individual TCR clonotypes, the study measured memory CD4+ T cell crossreactivity between SARS-CoV-2 spike protein and common cold coronavirus spike proteins. Expansion assays from other donors in the study were sequenced with a different, Illumina-based TCR-beta assay. Using patient-derived lymphoblastoid cell lines, the shared crossreactive spike epitopes were mapped to their HLA restriction. An HIV-1 Nef peptide pool or a culture without peptide was used as the negative reference condition. Overall study results and their limits: Memory CD4+ clonotypes crossrecognizing SARS-CoV-2 and at least one common cold coronavirus spike were found in around 65% of donors. Pre-pandemic and post-infection samples were not both contributed by any donor, so tracing of the source of pre-existing responses was limited. Crossreactive clones showed significantly weaker SARS-CoV-2-driven expansion than monoreactive clones, consistent with antigenic imprinting. The study was constrained by small numbers of patients and of tested TCRs. Crossreactivity analysis centred on spike protein, so crossreactivity against other viral proteins was not assessed.

CD4+ T cells from unexposed donors were collected before the COVID-19 pandemic (2011-2018). The EasySep CD4+ T cell isolation kit was used to isolate CD4+ T cells once the cultures had run for roughly 10 days. As cell number allowed, CD4+ T cells from unexposed donors were tested for reactivity to SARS-CoV-2 S and N and to four common cold coronavirus spike pools. Each well received over 1.5 million PBMCs, cultured in IMDM supplemented with 5% human AB serum and 9.5 to 10 IU/ml IL-2. Half of the culture medium was replaced with fresh IL-2-containing medium on days 3 and 7. Triplicate replicate wells were generally used for each peptide culture condition. The leukapheresis product for the unexposed donors was obtained through commercial purchase. Ficoll-Paque PLUS gradient centrifugation was used to isolate PBMCs from either whole blood or leukapheresis product. PBMCs were either used fresh in the expansion assay or cryopreserved at -140 degrees C. The QIAamp Micro DNA Kit was used to extract genomic DNA from the CD4+ T cells.

Library prep was done by the immunoSEQ multiplex PCR assay. In the source study's methods: During preprocessing, nonproductive sequences were removed, along with CDR3s that did not begin with C, did not end with F or W, or were shorter than 7 amino acids. The MANAFEST web app was used to call antigen-specific clonotypes on the basis of expansion compared with the reference and with other culture wells. A clone was considered positive if the clone showed significant expansion compared with the reference culture in 2 of 3 replicate wells at an FDR below 0.05. A further requirement for positive clones was significant expansion compared with all other tandem wells, along with an odds ratio above 5. Pairwise Levenshtein distance, computed with the stringdist R package after three terminal residues were trimmed from each end, was used as the measure of CDR3 homology. In its TCRdb copy, this immuneACCESS table keeps in-frame sequences only and misses some clones. Where compared with another copy, unresolved V genes explain less than half of these, and the others have no known cause. V, J and clone size derive from that table, while D and trimming were established from the DNA sequence. This sample has some 26,000 clones in its table, and 74% of those were observed once. The ten largest make up approximately 24% of the sample.

With regard to this clone: This clone's antigen is unknown. The record has no base qualities; no much larger clone is one base away.

Sequenced input: CD4+ T cells from PBMCs, cultured in vitro. The clonotype comes from a human donor in good health.

The DNA is TGTGCCTGGAGTGTGCTTTACAATGAGCAGTTCTTC. Its protein is CAWSVLYNEQFF. The sequence joins TRBV30 to TRBJ2-1, with the D gene uncertain. CDR1 and CDR2 were assigned from the germline V gene (reference sequence) as GTSNPN and SVGIG. Including cysteine and phenylalanine, the CDR3 has 12 amino acids. The sequence is cut down to CDR3 DNA, 36 bases in frame from base 1. V was cut back by 0 bases and J by 4 bases, leaving a gap of 4 bases between them. Here the CDR3 is joined to the reference TRBV30 and TRBJ2-1 genes, and the full variable domain is: SQTIHQWPATLVQPVGSPLSLECTVEGTSNPNLYWYRQAAGRGLQLLFYSVGIGQISSEVPQNLSASRPQDRQFILSSKKLLLSDSGFYLCAWSVLYNEQFFGPGTRLTVL.